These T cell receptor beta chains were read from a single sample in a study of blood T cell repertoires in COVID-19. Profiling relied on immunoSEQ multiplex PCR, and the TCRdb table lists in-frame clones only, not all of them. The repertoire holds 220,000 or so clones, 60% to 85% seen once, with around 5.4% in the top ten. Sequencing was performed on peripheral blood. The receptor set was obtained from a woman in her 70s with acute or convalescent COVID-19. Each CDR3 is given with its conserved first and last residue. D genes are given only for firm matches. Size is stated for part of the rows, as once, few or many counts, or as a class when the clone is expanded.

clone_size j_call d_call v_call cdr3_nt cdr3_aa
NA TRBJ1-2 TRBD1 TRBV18 TGTGCCAGCTCACCTGCAGGGACAGGCTGGGGCTACACCTTC CASSPAGTGWGYTF
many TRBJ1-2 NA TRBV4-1 TGCGCCAGCAGCCAAGATATCCCAGGGGAATATGGCTACACCTTC CASSQDIPGEYGYTF
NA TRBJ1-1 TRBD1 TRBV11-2 TGTGCCAGCAGCCAAGACAGGGCAACTGAAGCTTTCTTT CASSQDRATEAFF
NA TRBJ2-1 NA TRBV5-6 TGTGCCAGCAGCTTGGTTGACGTAGCGCGGAATGAGCAGTTCTTC CASSLVDVARNEQFF
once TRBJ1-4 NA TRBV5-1 TGCGCCAGCAGCTGGACCTACAGGGCTGAAAAACTGTTTTTT CASSWTYRAEKLFF
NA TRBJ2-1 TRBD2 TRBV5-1 TGCGCCAGCAGCTTGGAACTAGCGGGAGGCAATGAGCAGTTCTTC CASSLELAGGNEQFF
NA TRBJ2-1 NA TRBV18 TGTGCCAGCTCACGGGGACTCCCTCCTGACAATGAGCAGTTCTTC CASSRGLPPDNEQFF
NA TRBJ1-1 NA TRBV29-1 TGCAGCGCCGGGACGGCAGAAGCGGGCACTGAAGCTTTCTTT CSAGTAEAGTEAFF
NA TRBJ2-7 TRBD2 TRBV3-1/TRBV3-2 TGTGCCAGCAGCCAAGATAGGGGTAGCGGGATCCCATCCTACGAGCAGTACTTC CASSQDRGSGIPSYEQYF
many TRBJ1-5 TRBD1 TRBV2 TGTGCCAGCAGCGGGACAGGGAGAGAGCCCCAGCATTTT CASSGTGREPQHF
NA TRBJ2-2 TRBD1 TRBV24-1 TGTGCCACCAGTGATCCGACAGGGGAAGGCGGGGAGCTGTTTTTT CATSDPTGEGGELFF
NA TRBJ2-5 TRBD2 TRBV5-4 TGTGCCAGCAGCGGGGGGTTTAGGGACTATGCAGAGACCCAGTACTTC CASSGGFRDYAETQYF
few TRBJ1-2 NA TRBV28 TGTGCCAGCAGTAACAGGGTAGGCTACACCTTC CASSNRVGYTF
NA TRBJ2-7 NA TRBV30 TGTGCCTGGAGTGGCCAGCCCAACGACAACGAGCAGTACTTC CAWSGQPNDNEQYF
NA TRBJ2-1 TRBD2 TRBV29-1 TGCAGCGCCCGGAACGGCTCTAGCGGGAGGGCGGGTTACAATGAGCAGTTCTTC CSARNGSSGRAGYNEQFF
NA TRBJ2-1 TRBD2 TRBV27 TGTGCCAGCATTGGGACTAGCCCCTACAATGAGCAGTTCTTC CASIGTSPYNEQFF
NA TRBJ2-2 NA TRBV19 TGTGCCAGTAGTATCATCGGGGAGGCCGGGGAGCTGTTTTTT CASSIIGEAGELFF
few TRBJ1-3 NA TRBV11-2 TGTGCCAGCAGCCGAGTCTCTGGAAACACCATATATTTT CASSRVSGNTIYF
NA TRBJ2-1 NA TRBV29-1 TGCAGCGTAGAGTGGCGGATGAACAATGAGCAGTTCTTC CSVEWRMNNEQFF
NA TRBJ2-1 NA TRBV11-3 TGTGCCAGCAGCTTAGTGTCCAGCCGCGGAGCCTACAATGAGCAGTTCTTC CASSLVSSRGAYNEQFF
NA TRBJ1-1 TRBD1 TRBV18 TGTGCCAGCTCACCTTGGGACAGTTTCACTGAAGCTTTCTTT CASSPWDSFTEAFF
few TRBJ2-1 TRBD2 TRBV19 TGTGCCAGTAGTTTCCCCGGGGGGATGTGGGGGAGGGGCGACAATGAGCAGTTCTTC CASSFPGGMWGRGDNEQFF
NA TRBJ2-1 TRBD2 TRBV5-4 TGTGCCAGCAGCTTGCCTAGCGGGGGGTACAATGAGCAGTTCTTC CASSLPSGGYNEQFF
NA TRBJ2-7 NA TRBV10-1 TGCGCCAGCCACGACAGGCTCCACGAGCAGTACTTC CASHDRLHEQYF
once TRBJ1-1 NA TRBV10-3 TGTGCCATCAGTGCGGGGGGAGACACTGAAGCTTTCTTT CAISAGGDTEAFF
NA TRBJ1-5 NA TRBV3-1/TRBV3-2 TGTGCCAGCAGCCAAACAGGGTTCCAGCCCCAGCATTTT CASSQTGFQPQHF
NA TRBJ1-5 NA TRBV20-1 TGCAGTGCTAGTCGGGGAGATCAGCCCCAGCATTTT CSASRGDQPQHF
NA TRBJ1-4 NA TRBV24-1 TGTGCCACCAGTGATTCGAACCAGGGGGAAAAACTGTTTTTT CATSDSNQGEKLFF
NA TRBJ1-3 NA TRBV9 TGTGCCAGCAGCGTAGACAGCTCTGGAAACACCATATATTTT CASSVDSSGNTIYF
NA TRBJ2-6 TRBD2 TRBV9 TGTGCCAGCAGCGTAGTAGCTGAACCTGGACTAGCGGGAGTAGGTGGGGCCAACGTCCTGACTTTC CASSVVAEPGLAGVGGANVLTF
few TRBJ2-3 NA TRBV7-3 TGTGCCAGCAGCTTAGCACTAGCAGGGGATACGCAGTATTTT CASSLALAGDTQYF
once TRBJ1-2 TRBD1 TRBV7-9 TGTGCCAGCAGCTTAGAGACAGGGATCTACACCTTC CASSLETGIYTF
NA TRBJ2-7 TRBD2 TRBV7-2 TGTGCCAGCAGCTTGGGGGGGACCCAGACCTACGAGCAGTACTTC CASSLGGTQTYEQYF
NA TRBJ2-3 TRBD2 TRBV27 TGTGCCAGCAGTTTATCTAGCGGGATTATAGATACGCAGTATTTT CASSLSSGIIDTQYF
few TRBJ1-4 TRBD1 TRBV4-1 TGCGCCAGCAGCCAGGGACAGCGGCCTTTTAATGAAAAACTGTTTTTT CASSQGQRPFNEKLFF
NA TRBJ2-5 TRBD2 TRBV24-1 TGTGCCACCAGTCTACCGGGACTAGCGGGGGGTGAGACCCAGTACTTC CATSLPGLAGGETQYF
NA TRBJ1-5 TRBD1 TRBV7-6 TGTGCCAGCAGCGCCGGGACAGTTAATCAGCCCCAGCATTTT CASSAGTVNQPQHF
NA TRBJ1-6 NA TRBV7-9 TGTGCCAGCAGCTCGGACAGCTATAATTCACCCCTCCACTTT CASSSDSYNSPLHF
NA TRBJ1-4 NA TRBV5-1 TGCGCCAGCAGCCCCGGGAGGGGAGGTGAAAAACTGTTTTTT CASSPGRGGEKLFF
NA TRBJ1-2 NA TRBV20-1 TGCAGTGCTAGTTGGGGTGGTCAGGGAGGTGGCTACACCTTC CSASWGGQGGGYTF
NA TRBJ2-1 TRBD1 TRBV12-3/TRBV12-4 TGTGCCAGCAGCGACAGGGGAGGCAATGAGCAGTTCTTC CASSDRGGNEQFF
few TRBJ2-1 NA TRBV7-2 TGTGCCAGCAGCCCTCTTAGATCTGTCAATGAGCAGTTCTTC CASSPLRSVNEQFF
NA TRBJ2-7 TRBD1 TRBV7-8 TGTGCCAGCAGGCGCCCCGGGACAGACTCCTACGAGCAGTACTTC CASRRPGTDSYEQYF
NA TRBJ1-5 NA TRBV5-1 TGCGCCAGCAGCCCGGGAGGGGGTGACAATCAGCCCCAGCATTTT CASSPGGGDNQPQHF
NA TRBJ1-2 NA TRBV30 TGTGCCTGGAGTGTACTGACAGACTATGGCTACACCTTC CAWSVLTDYGYTF